The source of this T cell receptor (beta chain) is a study of blood T cell repertoires in COVID-19 (dated by TCRdb to 2018 to 2021). In terms of the full investigation: The collaborator samples originated in the United States, Italy and Spain and spanned the acute and convalescent phases of COVID-19. The material from the prospective study consisted of cDNA or gDNA derived from T cells, B-cell-depleted T cells, or PBMCs. The dataset comprised deeply sampled blood TCRbeta repertoires from subjects exposed to, actively infected with, or recovered from COVID-19. The repertoires were made available in a free public database intended to serve as a resource for research on the immune response to SARS-CoV-2. The samples were drawn from two sources: the first 160 participants of the ongoing ImmuneRACE study, and 1,254 subjects contributed by 6 global collaborators. A de-identified subject ID, COVID-19 status, age in years and sex were almost always included in the sample metadata. Where available, HLA class I and class II types were taken from metadata supplied by the sample provider and were not determined by assay-based typing.

Each collaborating institution followed its own protocols to collect whole blood in K2EDTA tubes. For TCRbeta analysis, collaborators shipped samples as frozen whole blood, isolated PBMCs, or DNA extracted from either of those sample types. V is pruned by 8 bases and J by 7 bases, leaving 11 bases of the junction without a gene match. From the cysteine up to the phenylalanine, the CDR3 has a length of 14 residues. CDR3 DNA only is kept here, 42 bases in frame from base 1. CDR1 and CDR2 are read off the germline V gene as MNHEY and SVGAGI. Notes on this clone: It has no known antigen specificity. No base-level quality is on record; no much larger clone is a single base apart.

TCRbeta CDR3 regions were amplified from genomic DNA using the immunoSEQ Assay, a bias-controlled multiplex PCR. Concerning the study's data processing: The number of nucleated cells in each sample was estimated from the amplification of reference gene primers within the assay. To quantify the absolute abundance of each unique TCRbeta CDR3 rearrangement, sequence reads were collapsed and filtered. For each sample, productive Simpson clonality was calculated as the square root of Simpson's diversity index across productive rearrangements. The clones in this table, taken by TCRdb from immuneACCESS, are in-frame only. Not every clone is retained; where verified, under half of the shortfall comes from an unresolved V gene, and the cause of the rest is unknown. That table is the source of V, J and clone size, and D and trimming were worked out from the DNA. The sample has fewer than 200,000 clones on record, about 88% of them singletons. Together, the top ten hold roughly 25% of the sample.

The paper's findings and limits, for the study overall: The quantity of clinical and demographic metadata differed by source and by participant and was supplied without curation.

The source material was peripheral blood. This clonotype originated in a man in his 60s with acute or convalescent COVID-19. The V gene is TRBV6-5 and the J gene is TRBJ1-1; 9 bases in the middle match TRBD1. The CDR3 amino acid sequence is: CASANRGPGSEAFF. The nucleotide sequence is TGTGCCAGCGCTAACAGGGGGCCTGGGAGTGAAGCTTTCTTT.